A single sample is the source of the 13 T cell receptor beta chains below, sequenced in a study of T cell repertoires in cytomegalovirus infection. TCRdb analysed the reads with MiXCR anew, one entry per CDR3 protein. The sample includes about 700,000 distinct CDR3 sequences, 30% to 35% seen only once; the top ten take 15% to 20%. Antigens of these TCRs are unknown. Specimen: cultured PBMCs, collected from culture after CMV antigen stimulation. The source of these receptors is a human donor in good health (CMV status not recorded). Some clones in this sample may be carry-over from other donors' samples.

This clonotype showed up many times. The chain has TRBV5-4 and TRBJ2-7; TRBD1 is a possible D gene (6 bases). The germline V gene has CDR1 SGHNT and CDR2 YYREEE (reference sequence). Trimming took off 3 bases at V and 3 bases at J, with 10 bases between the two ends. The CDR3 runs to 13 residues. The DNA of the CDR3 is TGTGCCAGCAGCTCCTGGGACATCTACGAGCAGTACTTC. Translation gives CASSSWDIYEQYF.

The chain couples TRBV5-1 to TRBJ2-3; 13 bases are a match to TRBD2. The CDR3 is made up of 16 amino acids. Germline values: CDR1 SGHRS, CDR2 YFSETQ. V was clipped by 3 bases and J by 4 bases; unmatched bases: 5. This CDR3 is CASSSGGLAGSDTQYF. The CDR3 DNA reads TGCGCCAGCAGCTCCGGGGGACTAGCGGGGTCAGATACGCAGTATTTT.

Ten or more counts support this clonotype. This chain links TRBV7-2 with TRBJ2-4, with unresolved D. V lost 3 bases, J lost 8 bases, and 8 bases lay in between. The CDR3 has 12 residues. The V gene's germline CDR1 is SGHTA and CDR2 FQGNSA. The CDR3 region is CASSFVPDIQYF. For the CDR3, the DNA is TGTGCCAGCAGCTTTGTCCCCGACATTCAGTACTTC. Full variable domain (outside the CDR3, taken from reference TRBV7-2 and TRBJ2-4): GAGVSQSPSNKVTEKGKDVELRCDPISGHTALYWYRQSLGQGLEFLIYFQGNSAPDKSGLPSDRFSAERTGGSVSTLTIQRTQQEDSAVYLCASSFVPDIQYFGAGTRLSVL.

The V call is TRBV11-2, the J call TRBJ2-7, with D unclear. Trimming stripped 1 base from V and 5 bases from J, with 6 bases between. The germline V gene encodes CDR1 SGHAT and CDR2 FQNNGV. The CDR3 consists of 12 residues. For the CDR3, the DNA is TGTGCCAGCAGCTTAGTAACCGACGAGCAGTACTTC. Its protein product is CASSLVTDEQYF.

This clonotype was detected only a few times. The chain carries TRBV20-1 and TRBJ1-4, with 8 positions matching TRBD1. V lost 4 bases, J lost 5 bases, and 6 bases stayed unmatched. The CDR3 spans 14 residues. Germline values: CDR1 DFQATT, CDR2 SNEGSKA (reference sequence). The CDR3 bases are TGCAGTGCTACCGACAGGGGCGGCAATGAAAAACTGTTTTTT. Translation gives CSATDRGGNEKLFF.

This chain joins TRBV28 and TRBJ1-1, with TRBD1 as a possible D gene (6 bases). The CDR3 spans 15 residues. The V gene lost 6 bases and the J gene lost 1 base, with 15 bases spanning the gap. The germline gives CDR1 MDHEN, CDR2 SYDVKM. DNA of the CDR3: TGTGCCAGCAGGGGGGCCGACAGGCCGAACACTGAAGCTTTCTTT. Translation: CASRGADRPNTEAFF.

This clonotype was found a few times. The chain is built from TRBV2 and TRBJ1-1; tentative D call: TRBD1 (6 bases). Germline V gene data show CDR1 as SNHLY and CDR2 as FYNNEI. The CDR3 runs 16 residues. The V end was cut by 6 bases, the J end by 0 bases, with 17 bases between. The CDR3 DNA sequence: TGTGCCAGCAGACCCGGACAGAAGGGGATGAACACTGAAGCTTTCTTT. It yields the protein CASRPGQKGMNTEAFF. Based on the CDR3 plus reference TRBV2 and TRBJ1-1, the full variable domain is EPEVTQTPSHQVTQMGQEVILRCVPISNHLYFYWYRQILGQKVEFLVSFYNNEISEKSEIFDDQFSVERPDGSNFTLKIRSTKLEDSAMYFCASRPGQKGMNTEAFFGQGTRLTVV.

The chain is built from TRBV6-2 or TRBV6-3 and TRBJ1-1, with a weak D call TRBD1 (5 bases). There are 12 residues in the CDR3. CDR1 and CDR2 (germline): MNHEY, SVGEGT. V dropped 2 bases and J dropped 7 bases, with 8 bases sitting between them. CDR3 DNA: TGTGCCAGCAGTTACGTAGGGGTTGAAGCTTTCTTT. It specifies CASSYVGVEAFF.

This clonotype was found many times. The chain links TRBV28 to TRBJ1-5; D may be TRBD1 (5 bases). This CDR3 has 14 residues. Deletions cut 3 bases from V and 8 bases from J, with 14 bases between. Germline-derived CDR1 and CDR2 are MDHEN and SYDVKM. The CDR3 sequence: CASSFQGLVEPQHF. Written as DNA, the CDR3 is TGTGCCAGCAGTTTCCAGGGTTTGGTGGAGCCCCAGCATTTT.

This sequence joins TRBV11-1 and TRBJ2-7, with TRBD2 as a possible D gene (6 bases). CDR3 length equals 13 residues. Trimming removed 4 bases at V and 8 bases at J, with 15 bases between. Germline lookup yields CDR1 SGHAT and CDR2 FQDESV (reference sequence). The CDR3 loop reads CASSSWGTHKQYF. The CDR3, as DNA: TGTGCCAGCAGCTCATGGGGGACTCATAAGCAGTACTTC.

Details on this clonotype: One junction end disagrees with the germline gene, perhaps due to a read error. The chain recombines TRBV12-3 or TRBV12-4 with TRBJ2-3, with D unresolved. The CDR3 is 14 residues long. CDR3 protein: CASSPDPGLRTPTF. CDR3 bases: TGTGCCAGCAGTCCGGACCCGGGCCTCCGTACTCCCACTTTT.

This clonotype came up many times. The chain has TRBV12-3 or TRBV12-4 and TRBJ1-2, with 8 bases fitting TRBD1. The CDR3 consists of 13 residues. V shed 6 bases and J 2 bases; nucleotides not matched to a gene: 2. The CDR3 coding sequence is TGTGCCAGCAGCCAGGGGGCGAACTATGGCTACACCTTC. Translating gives CASSQGANYGYTF.

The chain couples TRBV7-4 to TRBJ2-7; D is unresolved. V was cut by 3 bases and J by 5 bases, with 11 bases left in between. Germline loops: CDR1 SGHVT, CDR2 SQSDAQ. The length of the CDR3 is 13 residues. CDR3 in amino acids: CASSFGVPNEQYF. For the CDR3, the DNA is TGTGCCAGCAGCTTTGGGGTCCCGAACGAGCAGTACTTC.